Here is one TCR beta chain with its context. Its antigen is not identified. The CDR3 spans 16 residues. Germline CDR1 is SGHRS and CDR2 is YFSETQ. Germline trimming cut 1 base from V and 3 bases from J; bases unmatched to any gene: 8. The sample is drawn from a study of cytomegalovirus exposure and HLA in healthy donors. Across the study: Earlier results showed approximately 120 million unique TCR beta sequences derived from approximately 180 million T cells. Whole-study results and caveats: CMV serostatus stood as the only immune exposure information on hand. In a later analysis, CMV-associated beta chains were mostly HLA-associated, it appeared. Sequencing probably produced one cluster of sequence variants that were highly shared.

The PCR made use of 60 Vbeta and 13 Jbeta primers. The data were produced by immunoSEQ multiplex PCR, yet TCRdb's version contains in-frame clones alone and is incomplete. Here the sample spans 200,000 to 250,000 clones, approximately 80% being singletons. The specimen sequenced was PBMCs. The rearrangement uses TRBV5-1 and TRBJ2-3, with TRBD1 matching over 7 bases. The receptor's source is a woman between 50 and 59 years old in good health and CMV-seropositive. CDR3 sequence (DNA): TGCGCCAGCAGCTTGTGGGGGCAGGGGGTAACAGATACGCAGTATTTT. Protein product: CASSLWGQGVTDTQYF.